The text below deals with one T cell receptor (beta chain). Its cognate antigen is unknown. Germline V gene lookup returns CDR1 SEHNR and CDR2 FQNEAQ (reference sequence). V gave up 1 base and J gave up 5 bases, with 12 bases separating them. The CDR3 covers 14 residues. The donors were members of the validation cohort, which comprised 100 to 150 subjects and was separate from the first cohort of more than 500 subjects. The data were taken from a study of cytomegalovirus exposure and HLA in healthy donors. General observations from the study: Investigators reported 164 TCR beta chains as tied to cytomegalovirus. Usually a TCR sequence was rare, but some public TCRs were found in many donors. First-cohort TCR clusters tended to co-occur in the 95 to 150 validation repertoires, a later analysis found.

Sequenced by immunoSEQ multiplex PCR; TCRdb stores in-frame clones only, minus some. The table records some 83,000 clones, roughly 94% of them present only once. Sequenced: PBMCs. V is TRBV7-9 and J is TRBJ2-7; D remains ambiguous. This clonotype originated in a woman between 18 and 29 years old in good health and CMV-seronegative. The CDR3 sequence is CASSLGPADNEQYF. The CDR3 bases are TGTGCCAGCAGCTTAGGCCCGGCTGACAACGAGCAGTACTTC.